These T cell receptor beta chains were read from a single sample in a study of blood T cell repertoires in COVID-19. Some clones are missing from TCRdb's copy, which holds only in-frame ones; the method was immunoSEQ multiplex PCR. The table includes around 380,000 clones, about 80% detected once. Material: peripheral blood. The receptors here all came from a human donor with acute or convalescent COVID-19. The donor label of this sample is uncertain. The CDR3 runs from the conserved cysteine through the conserved F or W. A D gene is named only where the DNA matches it firmly. Clone size, where shown, is once, few, many, or a class for clones that have expanded.

NA,14,TRBD1,TRBV19,TRBJ2-6,TGTGCCAGTTCAGGGGGCGGCGGGGCCAACGTCCTGACTTTC,CASSGGGGANVLTF
NA,15,NA,TRBV19,TRBJ2-7,TGTGCCAGTAGTATCAGTGGAGCGGCCCACGGCGAGCAGTACTTC,CASSISGAAHGEQYF
NA,14,NA,TRBV18,TRBJ2-7,TGTGCCAGCTCACCCGGGATTAGCACCTACGAGCAGTACTTC,CASSPGISTYEQYF
NA,16,NA,TRBV19,TRBJ1-6,TGTGCCAGTAGTGAACAGGGTCAGTCCTATAATTCACCCCTCCACTTT,CASSEQGQSYNSPLHF
NA,14,TRBD2,TRBV15,TRBJ2-1,TGTGCCACCAAGGGGTCAGCGGGATTCAATGAGCAGTTCTTC,CATKGSAGFNEQFF
NA,15,NA,TRBV7-2,TRBJ2-1,TGTGCCAGCAGCCCCACCCCCCGGGGTGCCAATGAGCAGTTCTTC,CASSPTPRGANEQFF
NA,13,NA,TRBV2,TRBJ1-1,TGTGCCAGCAGTGAGAGGAGGGACACTGAAGCTTTCTTT,CASSERRDTEAFF
NA,18,NA,TRBV11-3,TRBJ1-6,TGTGCCAGCAGCTTAGCCATTGCAACCGGGACTAGACTTTCACCCCTCCACTTT,CASSLAIATGTRLSPLHF
NA,15,TRBD2,TRBV5-4,TRBJ2-7,TGTGCCAGCAGCTTGGCGGGGGGGCAATCCTACGAGCAGTACTTC,CASSLAGGQSYEQYF
NA,15,TRBD2,TRBV4-2,TRBJ2-7,TGTGCCAGCAGCCTGGGACTAGCGGAGGCCTACGAGCAGTACTTC,CASSLGLAEAYEQYF
NA,13,TRBD1,TRBV5-1,TRBJ2-7,TGCGCCAGCAGCTCGGGACAGGTTTGGGAGCAGTACTTC,CASSSGQVWEQYF
once,13,NA,TRBV3-1/TRBV3-2,TRBJ1-5,TGTGCCAGCAGCCAAGGAGGCAGGACTCCCCAGCATTTT,CASSQGGRTPQHF
NA,14,TRBD1,TRBV19,TRBJ1-2,TGTGCCAGTAGAGAAACCGGGACAGAATATGGCTACACCTTC,CASRETGTEYGYTF
NA,15,NA,TRBV6-5,TRBJ2-2,TGTGCCAGCATAAAACTCAGGGGTGGGACCGGGGAGCTGTTTTTT,CASIKLRGGTGELFF
NA,14,TRBD2,TRBV3-1/TRBV3-2,TRBJ2-1,TGTGCCAGCAGCCGCGGGGGGGCCGGGAATGAGCAGTTCTTC,CASSRGGAGNEQFF
NA,16,TRBD1,TRBV9,TRBJ2-7,TGTGCCAGCAGCCCCAGAGGTGGGACAGGGTCCTACGAGCAGTACTTC,CASSPRGGTGSYEQYF
NA,14,NA,TRBV9,TRBJ1-2,TGTGCCAGCAGCGTAGTTGGTCAGAACTATGGCTACACCTTC,CASSVVGQNYGYTF
once,16,NA,TRBV7-9,TRBJ1-5,TGTGCCAGCAGATCCGACAGAGGAATCTCAAATCAGCCCCAGCATTTT,CASRSDRGISNQPQHF
NA,12,NA,TRBV27,TRBJ1-1,TGTGCCAGCAGTCAGGGGAACACTGAAGCTTTCTTT,CASSQGNTEAFF
NA,14,NA,TRBV18,TRBJ2-1,TGTGCCAGCTCAACCACTTGGACAAGGGGGGAGCAGTTCTTC,CASSTTWTRGEQFF
NA,19,TRBD2,TRBV3-1/TRBV3-2,TRBJ2-3,TGTGCCAGCAGCCAAGCTCAAAAGGTAGCGGGGGGGCCTGGAGATACGCAGTATTTT,CASSQAQKVAGGPGDTQYF
once,16,TRBD1,TRBV19,TRBJ1-1,TGTGCCAGTAGTAGAAACAGGGGTTGGATGAACACTGAAGCTTTCTTT,CASSRNRGWMNTEAFF
NA,12,NA,TRBV5-4,TRBJ1-2,TGTGCCAGCAGCCCGACAGGACGTGGCTACACCTTC,CASSPTGRGYTF